Below, 31 T cell receptor beta chains from the same sample are listed, as sequenced in a study of OX40 agonist ivuxolimab in advanced cancers. TCRdb keeps only in-frame clones here, not all; method: immunoSEQ multiplex PCR. The table shows tens of thousands of clones, with around 87% occurring only once. Sequencing was performed on CD4+ or CD8+ T cells sorted from blood, taken in a trial of the OX40 agonist ivuxolimab. These TCRs come from an adult with an advanced solid tumor such as melanoma, head and neck, liver or kidney cancer.

The V gene is TRBV6-7, the J gene TRBJ1-1; D gene ambiguous. TRBV6-7 is treated as an ORF (open reading frame) with a function not yet certain. The CDR3 is 13 amino acids. V was trimmed by 2 bases and J by 4 bases, leaving 8 bases between them. CDR3 DNA sequence: TGTGCCAGCAGTTACGGGCCGTCCACTGAAGCTTTCTTT. Translation gives CASSYGPSTEAFF.

The chain recombines TRBV6-5 with TRBJ2-2, with D possibly being TRBD1 (5 bases). The germline V gene has CDR1 MNHEY and CDR2 SVGAGI. The CDR3 runs to 14 residues. Trimming cost V 7 bases and J 1 base, with 10 bases left between them. CDR3 amino acids: CASMLQVNTGELFF. CDR3 bases: TGTGCCAGCATGTTACAGGTGAACACCGGGGAGCTGTTTTTT.

The V gene is TRBV9, the J gene TRBJ2-3; D tentatively fits TRBD1 or TRBD2 (5 bases each). The germline CDR1 and CDR2 sequences are SGDLS and YYNGEE. The V end was cut by 5 bases, the J end by 0 bases, with 19 bases between. CDR3 length: 17 amino acids. CDR3 region: CASSLARGAPSTDTQYF. The CDR3 DNA sequence: TGTGCCAGCAGTCTAGCTCGAGGGGCACCTAGCACAGATACGCAGTATTTT.

The rearrangement joins TRBV19 to TRBJ2-5; D ambiguous. Germline loops: CDR1 LNHDA, CDR2 SQIVND (reference sequence). The CDR3 consists of 12 residues. V lost 4 bases and J lost 0, with 3 bases in between. Here the CDR3 reads CASSRDQETQYF. CDR3 sequence (DNA): TGTGCCAGTAGTAGGGACCAAGAGACCCAGTACTTC. Full variable domain (remainder filled in from reference TRBV19 and TRBJ2-5): DGGITQSPKYLFRKEGQNVTLSCEQNLNHDAMYWYRQDPGQGLRLIYYSQIVNDFQKGDIAEGYSVSREKKESFPLTVTSAQKNPTAFYLCASSRDQETQYFGPGTRLLVL.

The chain uses TRBV5-1 and TRBJ2-7, with TRBD1 as a possible D gene (6 bases). Looked up from germline, CDR1 is SGHRS and CDR2 is YFSETQ. This CDR3 comprises 13 residues. The germline V and J ends were trimmed by 2 bases and 7 bases, with 13 bases remaining between them. The CDR3: CASSFRGQYEQYF. In nucleotides, the CDR3 is TGCGCCAGCAGCTTCCGAGGACAGTATGAGCAGTACTTC.

This clone was seen just once. The genes are TRBV28 and TRBJ1-3; D might be TRBD1 (5 bases). CDR1 is MDHEN, CDR2 SYDVKM, per germline. This CDR3 is built from 13 residues. Trimming pared 7 bases from V and 2 bases from J, leaving 9 bases between. CDR3 sequence reads: CASNEGTGNTIYF. The CDR3 coding sequence is TGTGCCAGCAATGAGGGGACTGGAAACACCATATATTTT.

The chain carries TRBV28 and TRBJ2-1, with D perhaps matching TRBD2 (5 bases). Trimming shortened V by 7 bases and J by 10 bases, and 20 bases separated the two germline ends. Germline loops: CDR1 MDHEN, CDR2 SYDVKM. The CDR3 consists of 14 residues. The CDR3 spells CASTPSAVAWEQFF. In DNA, the CDR3 is TGTGCCAGCACCCCCTCGGCGGTAGCGTGGGAGCAGTTCTTC. Variable domain in full (rest from reference TRBV28 and TRBJ2-1): DVKVTQSSRYLVKRTGEKVFLECVQDMDHENMFWYRQDPGLGLRLIYFSYDVKMKEKGDIPEGYSVSREKKERFSLILESASTNQTSMYLCASTPSAVAWEQFFGPGTRLTVL.

The chain carries TRBV29-1 and TRBJ2-7; 7 nucleotides agree with TRBD1. V was clipped by 6 bases and J by 1 base; unmatched bases: 9. Germline CDR1 is SQVTM and CDR2 is ANQGSEA. The CDR3 has 14 amino acids. CDR3: CSVKQGSGSYEQYF. CDR3 coding DNA: TGCAGCGTGAAACAGGGGAGTGGGTCCTACGAGCAGTACTTC.

The chain has TRBV10-2 and TRBJ2-5; tentative D call: TRBD1 (6 bases). The ends were cut back, 6 bases at V and 3 bases at J, with 8 bases in the middle. The length of the CDR3 is 12 residues. Germline CDR1 is WSHSY and CDR2 is SAAADI. The CDR3 protein is CASRRQEETQYF. The DNA for the CDR3 is TGCGCCAGCAGACGACAGGAAGAGACCCAGTACTTC.

J is TRBJ1-4 and V is TRBV19; D gene uncertain. There are 12 residues in the CDR3. V was clipped by 5 bases and J by 8 bases, with 9 bases between them. Germline V gene data show CDR1 as LNHDA and CDR2 as SQIVND (reference sequence). The CDR3 reads CASSPHIEKLFF. The CDR3 nucleotides are TGTGCCAGTAGTCCTCACATCGAAAAACTGTTTTTT.

This clone appeared once. The chain joins TRBV21-1 to TRBJ2-7; the D call of TRBD2 is as the table states it, not checked on the DNA. TRBV21-1 represents a pseudogene. The CDR3 is 15 amino acids. The CDR3 loop is CASLSPRDFSYEQYF. The CDR3 DNA reads as TGTGCCAGCCTCAGTCCCCGGGACTTTTCCTACGAGCAGTACTTC.

The chain has TRBV25-1 and TRBJ2-7, with unresolved D. The CDR3 is made up of 14 amino acids. Germline assignment: CDR1 MGHDK and CDR2 SYGVNS. Trimming took off 5 bases at V and 5 bases at J, with 16 bases between the two ends. CDR3 sequence reads: CASSQRRAANEQYF. The CDR3 nucleotides read TGTGCCAGCAGTCAGAGACGGGCGGCCAACGAGCAGTACTTC.

The chain couples TRBV28 to TRBJ2-1; D unresolved. The V gene lost 9 bases and the J gene lost 4 bases, with 7 bases spanning the gap. The CDR3 consists of 11 residues. Germline V gene lookup returns CDR1 MDHEN and CDR2 SYDVKM. The DNA for the CDR3 is TGTGCCAGTTGGAGTTACAATGAGCAGTTCTTC. Its protein is CASWSYNEQFF. The whole variable domain, remainder taken from reference TRBV28 and TRBJ2-1, is DVKVTQSSRYLVKRTGEKVFLECVQDMDHENMFWYRQDPGLGLRLIYFSYDVKMKEKGDIPEGYSVSREKKERFSLILESASTNQTSMYLCASWSYNEQFFGPGTRLTVL.

The rearrangement links TRBV4-3 to TRBJ2-7; D not resolved. V lost 6 bases and J 3 bases, leaving 18 bases between the germline ends. The CDR3 covers 15 residues. CDR1 is LGHNA, CDR2 YSLEER, per germline. DNA of the CDR3: TGCGCCAGCAGTTTTAAAGTCAGGTCTCACTACGAGCAGTACTTC. Translated, it gives CASSFKVRSHYEQYF.

This sequence joins TRBV6-5 and TRBJ1-6, with TRBD1 matching 7 bases. CDR1 MNHEY and CDR2 SVGAGI come from the germline V gene. This CDR3 has 14 amino acids. V lost 4 bases and J lost 4; bases outside the gene matches: 1. CDR3 bases: TGTGCCAGCAGTTGGGACAGTTATAATTCACCCCTCCACTTT. It is translated as CASSWDSYNSPLHF.

The genes are TRBV5-1 and TRBJ2-7; perhaps D is TRBD1 or TRBD2 (6 bases each). Trimming removed 6 bases at V and 6 bases at J, with 16 bases between. The CDR3 consists of 13 residues. Germline V CDR1 and CDR2: SGHRS, YFSETQ. In nucleotides, the CDR3 is TGCGCCAGCAAGGAAGGGGGGACGGGCGAGCAGTACTTC. Translation: CASKEGGTGEQYF. Full variable domain (remainder filled in from reference TRBV5-1 and TRBJ2-7): KAGVTQTPRYLIKTRGQQVTLSCSPISGHRSVSWYQQTPGQGLQFLFEYFSETQRNKGNFPGRFSGRQFSNSRSEMNVSTLELGDSALYLCASKEGGTGEQYFGPGTRLTVT.

The chain has TRBV6-5 and TRBJ1-1; 9 bases line up with TRBD1. Trimming cost V 5 bases and J 0 bases; bases outside gene matches: 4. The germline V gene has CDR1 MNHEY and CDR2 SVGAGI. The CDR3 has 15 amino acids. CDR3: CASSGGTGLNTEAFF. CDR3 bases: TGTGCCAGCAGTGGTGGGACAGGGTTGAACACTGAAGCTTTCTTT.

The gene calls are TRBV7-2 and TRBJ1-2, with D hard to call. The length of the CDR3 is 13 residues. CDR1 and CDR2 (germline): SGHTA, FQGNSA. Trimming took off 5 bases at V and 4 bases at J, with 11 bases between the two ends. The CDR3 reads CASSRVQFYGYTF. In DNA, the CDR3 is TGTGCCAGCAGCCGAGTCCAGTTCTATGGCTACACCTTC.

The CDR3 sequence: CAISPHRQGAGNEQFF. CDR3 sequence (DNA): TGTGCCATCAGTCCCCACCGGCAGGGGGCGGGCAATGAGCAGTTCTTC. V and J are TRBV10-3 and TRBJ2-1, with TRBD1 identical over 8 bases. The CDR3 is 16 residues long. V was clipped by 5 bases and J by 6 bases; unmatched bases: 12. Germline lookup yields CDR1 ENHRY and CDR2 SYGVKD.

Of note for this clone: A read error is likely, as this CDR3 ends without the conserved phenylalanine or tryptophan. The gene calls are TRBV6-5 and TRBJ1-1; the match to TRBD1 covers 7 bases. The germline gives CDR1 MNHEY, CDR2 SVGAGI. V shed 5 bases, J shed 6 bases, and the junction held 12 bases outside the gene matches. This CDR3 is built from 15 residues. The CDR3 protein is CASSPGLTGPAEAFL. CDR3 nucleotide sequence: TGTGCCAGCAGTCCTGGCCTGACAGGGCCGGCTGAAGCTTTCCTT.

This clone was seen only once. The chain recombines TRBV30 with TRBJ1-3; D might be TRBD1 (5 bases). Trimming removed 3 bases at V and 0 bases at J, with 6 bases between. The germline gives CDR1 GTSNPN, CDR2 SVGIG (reference sequence). The CDR3 consists of 13 residues. The CDR3 region has the DNA TGTGCCTGGAGCAGGGACTCTGGAAACACCATATATTTT. Residues: CAWSRDSGNTIYF.

The genes are TRBV20-1 and TRBJ2-7; D unresolved. V lost 4 bases and J lost 2, with 6 bases in between. This CDR3 spans 11 amino acids. Looked up from germline, CDR1 is DFQATT and CDR2 is SNEGSKA (reference sequence). CDR3 DNA sequence: TGCAGTGCTATTAACGCCTACGAGCAGTACTTC. This sequence encodes CSAINAYEQYF.

The count of this clone is one. The rearrangement joins TRBV6-1 to TRBJ2-7; possible D gene TRBD2, 6 bases. The V gene lost 8 bases and the J gene lost 5 bases, with 22 bases spanning the gap. This CDR3 has 15 residues. Germline CDR1 is MNHNS and CDR2 is SASEGT. CDR3 region: CASSREEGLRDEQYF. The CDR3 nucleotides are TGTGCCAGCTCGAGGGAGGAGGGCCTCCGGGACGAGCAGTACTTC.

V and J are TRBV19 and TRBJ1-4; D is unclear. The CDR3 loop spans 15 amino acids. CDR1 is LNHDA, CDR2 SQIVND, per germline (reference sequence). With 3 bases removed from V and 4 bases from J, the gap between germline ends came to 12 bases. The CDR3 reads CASSIGERGNEKLFF. The CDR3 coding sequence is TGTGCCAGTAGTATTGGGGAACGGGGTAATGAAAAACTGTTTTTT.

This chain connects TRBV7-9 to TRBJ2-7; TRBD1 aligns across 9 bases. CDR1 and CDR2 from the germline V gene are SEHNR and FQNEAQ (reference sequence). J lost 4 bases, V lost 4 bases, and 5 bases had no gene match. The CDR3 consists of 14 residues. This chain's CDR3 is CASSWGQGGYEQYF. The CDR3 bases are TGTGCCAGCAGCTGGGGACAGGGTGGTTACGAGCAGTACTTC.

The chain combines TRBV10-3 with TRBJ1-2; D gene ambiguous. Germline V gives CDR1 ENHRY, CDR2 SYGVKD. The germline V and J ends were trimmed by 7 bases and 2 bases, with 8 bases remaining between them. The CDR3 totals 12 residues. The CDR3 loop reads CAINEPNYGYTF. The CDR3 region has the DNA TGTGCCATCAACGAACCCAACTATGGCTACACCTTC.

V gene TRBV10-1 combines with J gene TRBJ2-3; D remains ambiguous. Germline lookup yields CDR1 WNHNN and CDR2 SYGVQD (reference sequence). The CDR3 totals 12 residues. The V end was cut by 8 bases, the J end by 2 bases, with 8 bases between. CDR3 loop: CASGRSTDTQYF. Written as DNA, the CDR3 is TGCGCCAGCGGACGTTCCACAGATACGCAGTATTTT.

This clone has just a few counts. V is TRBV27 and J is TRBJ2-1; D may be TRBD1 or TRBD2 (5 bases each). The CDR3 is 11 amino acids. Germline V gene lookup returns CDR1 MNHEY and CDR2 SMNVEV (reference sequence). Trimming took 8 bases from V and 10 from J, leaving 12 bases between them. In DNA form, the CDR3 reads TGTGCCAGCGAGCTACGGGGCGAGCAGTTCTTC. Protein: CASELRGEQFF.

The gene calls are TRBV20-1 and TRBJ1-2; D may be TRBD1 (5 bases). The germline V gene has CDR1 DFQATT and CDR2 SNEGSKA (reference sequence). V shed 7 bases and J shed 7 bases, with 13 bases lying between them. This CDR3 is built from 11 residues. CDR3 in DNA: TGCAGTGGAAAGGGGCTGGTTGGCTACACCTTC. It specifies CSGKGLVGYTF.

The chain has TRBV5-6 and TRBJ2-5; TRBD1 might be the D (6 bases). CDR1 and CDR2 (germline): SGHDT, YYEEEE. V lost 5 bases and J 1 base, leaving 15 bases between the germline ends. The CDR3 contains 15 residues. CDR3 DNA: TGTGCCAGCAGTAACCAACAGGGACCCCAAGAGACCCAGTACTTC. Translation: CASSNQQGPQETQYF.

This sequence joins TRBV30 and TRBJ1-2; D might be TRBD1 (6 bases). CDR3 length: 14 residues. The V gene lost 0 bases and the J gene lost 3 bases, with 11 bases spanning the gap. Germline CDR1 and CDR2: GTSNPN and SVGIG (reference sequence). The CDR3 loop reads CAWSVMHRDYGYTF. In nucleotides, the CDR3 is TGTGCCTGGAGTGTAATGCACAGGGACTATGGCTACACCTTC.